This T cell receptor (beta chain) was retrieved from a study of T-cell reconstitution after alpha-beta-depleted transplantation in children. The TCRbeta library incorporated unique molecular identifiers. TCRdb reprocessed the PCR reads with MiXCR, giving one entry per CDR3 protein. In the table there are 500,000 to 650,000 distinct CDR3 sequences, approximately 10% of which are singletons. Study-level points and caveats: From newly produced T cells came most of the T-cell counts and diversity one year after transplant. Reportedly, alpha-beta T cells present about two months post-transplant originated from several hundred expanded clones of graft origin. It was surviving recipient T cells and thymic progenitors that gave some patients high TCRbeta diversity at day 60.

This clonotype was counted between two and nine times. Its matching antigen is unknown. Losses at the gene ends were 0 bases for V and 0 bases for J; bases not matched to a gene: 8. The CDR3 is 19 amino acids. Germline lookup yields CDR1 LNHNV and CDR2 YYDKDF (reference sequence). The J gene is TRBJ2-1, the V gene TRBV15, with 10 bases identical to TRBD2. This material consisted of PBMCs, mostly from graft donor cells, taken 180 days after TCRalphabeta/CD19-depleted stem cell transplant. This TCR derives from a female patient aged 2 to 10 who had a stem cell transplant for aplastic anemia, so the T cells may come from the graft donor. CDR3 sequence reads: CATSRESSGGLASYNEQFF. The CDR3 nucleotides read TGTGCCACCAGCAGAGAGTCTAGCGGGGGACTCGCCTCCTACAATGAGCAGTTCTTC.